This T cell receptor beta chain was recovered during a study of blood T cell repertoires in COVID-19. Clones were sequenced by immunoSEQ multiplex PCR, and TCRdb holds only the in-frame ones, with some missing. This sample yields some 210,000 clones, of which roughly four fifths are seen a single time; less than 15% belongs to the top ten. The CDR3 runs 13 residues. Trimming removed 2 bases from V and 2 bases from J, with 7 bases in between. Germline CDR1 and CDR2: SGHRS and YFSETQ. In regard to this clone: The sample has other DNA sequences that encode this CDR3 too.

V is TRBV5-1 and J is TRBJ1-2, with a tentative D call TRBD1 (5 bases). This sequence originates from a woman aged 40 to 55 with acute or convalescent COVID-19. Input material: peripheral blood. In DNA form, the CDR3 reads TGCGCCAGCAGCTTCGACAGCAACTATGGCTACACCTTC. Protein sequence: CASSFDSNYGYTF. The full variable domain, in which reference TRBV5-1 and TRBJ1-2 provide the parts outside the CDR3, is KAGVTQTPRYLIKTRGQQVTLSCSPISGHRSVSWYQQTPGQGLQFLFEYFSETQRNKGNFPGRFSGRQFSNSRSEMNVSTLELGDSALYLCASSFDSNYGYTFGSGTRLTVV.